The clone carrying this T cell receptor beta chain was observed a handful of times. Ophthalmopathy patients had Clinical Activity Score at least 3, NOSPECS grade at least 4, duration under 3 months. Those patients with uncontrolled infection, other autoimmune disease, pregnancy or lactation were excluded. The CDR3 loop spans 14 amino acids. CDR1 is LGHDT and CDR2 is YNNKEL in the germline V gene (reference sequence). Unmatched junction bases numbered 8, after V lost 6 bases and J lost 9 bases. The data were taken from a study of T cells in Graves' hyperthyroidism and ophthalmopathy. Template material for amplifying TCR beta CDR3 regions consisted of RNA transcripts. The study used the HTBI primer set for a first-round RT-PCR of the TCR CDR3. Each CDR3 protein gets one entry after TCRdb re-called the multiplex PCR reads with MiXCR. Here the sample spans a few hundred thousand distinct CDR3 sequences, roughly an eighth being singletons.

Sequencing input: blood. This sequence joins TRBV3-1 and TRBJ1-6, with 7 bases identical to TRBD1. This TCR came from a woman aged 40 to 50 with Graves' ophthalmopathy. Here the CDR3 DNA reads TGTGCCAGCAGTCAAAAGCCAGGGGGTTCACCCCTCCACTTT. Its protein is CASSQKPGGSPLHF.